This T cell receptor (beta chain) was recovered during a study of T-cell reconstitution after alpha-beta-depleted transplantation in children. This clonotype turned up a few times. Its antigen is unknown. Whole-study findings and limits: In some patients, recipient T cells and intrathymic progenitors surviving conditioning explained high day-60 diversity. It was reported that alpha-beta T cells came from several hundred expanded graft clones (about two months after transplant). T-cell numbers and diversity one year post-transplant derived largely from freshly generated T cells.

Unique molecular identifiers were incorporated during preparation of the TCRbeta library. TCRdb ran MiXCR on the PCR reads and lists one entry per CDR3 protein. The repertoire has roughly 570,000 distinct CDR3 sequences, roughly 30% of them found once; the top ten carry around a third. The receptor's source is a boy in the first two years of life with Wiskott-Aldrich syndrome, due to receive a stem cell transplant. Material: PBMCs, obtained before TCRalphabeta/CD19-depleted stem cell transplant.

The CDR3 here is CASTPSSGYSTDTQYF. CDR3 DNA sequence: TGCGCCAGCACCCCTTCTAGCGGGTATAGCACAGATACGCAGTATTTT. The chain recombines TRBV5-1 with TRBJ2-3; 8 bases agree with TRBD2. V was pared by 6 bases and J by 0 bases, with 9 bases of the junction left unmatched. The germline V gene encodes CDR1 SGHRS and CDR2 YFSETQ. There are 16 residues in the CDR3. The complete variable domain, with remaining parts taken from reference TRBV5-1 and TRBJ2-3, reads KAGVTQTPRYLIKTRGQQVTLSCSPISGHRSVSWYQQTPGQGLQFLFEYFSETQRNKGNFPGRFSGRQFSNSRSEMNVSTLELGDSALYLCASTPSSGYSTDTQYFGPGTRLTVL.